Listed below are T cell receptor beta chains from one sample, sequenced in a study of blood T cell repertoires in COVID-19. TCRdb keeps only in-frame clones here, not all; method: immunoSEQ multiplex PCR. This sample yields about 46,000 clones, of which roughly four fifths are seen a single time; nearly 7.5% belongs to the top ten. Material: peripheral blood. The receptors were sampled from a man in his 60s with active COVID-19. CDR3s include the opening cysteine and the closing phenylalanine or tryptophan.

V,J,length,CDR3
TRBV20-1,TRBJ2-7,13,CSASSNRPDEQYF
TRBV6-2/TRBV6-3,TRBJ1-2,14,CASSPGRTIRSYTF
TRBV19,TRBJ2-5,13,CASSIGSGETQYF
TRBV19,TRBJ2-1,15,CASSIGSLGYNEQFF
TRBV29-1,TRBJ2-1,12,CTGEVGYNEQFF
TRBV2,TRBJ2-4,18,CASSESSGRAMSLDIQYF
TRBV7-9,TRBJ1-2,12,CASRDLTPGYTF
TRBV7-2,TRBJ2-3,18,CASSSTSGRAIITDTQYF
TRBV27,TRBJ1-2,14,CASSSALSNYGYTF
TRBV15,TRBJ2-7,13,CATSSSGIYEQYF
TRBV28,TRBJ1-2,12,CASSDSGVGYTF
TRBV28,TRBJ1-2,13,CATFDRRRRGYTF
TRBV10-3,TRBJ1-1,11,CAIRKETEAFF
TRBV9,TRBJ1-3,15,CASSVRQGAGNTIYF
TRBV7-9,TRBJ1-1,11,CASSLNTEAFF
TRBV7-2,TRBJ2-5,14,CASSLGLGPETQYF
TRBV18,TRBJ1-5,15,CASSPGTVSNQPQHF
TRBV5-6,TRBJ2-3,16,CASSTDRGPRTDTQYF
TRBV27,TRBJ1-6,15,CASSPQTGNNSPLHF
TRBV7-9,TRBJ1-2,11,CASIDNYGYTF
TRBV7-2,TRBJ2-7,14,CASSNQQGAGEQYF
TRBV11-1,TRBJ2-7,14,CASSPSRYSYEQYF
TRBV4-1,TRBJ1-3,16,CASSPSGLSSGNTIYF
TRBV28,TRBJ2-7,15,CASSLLQVETYEQYF
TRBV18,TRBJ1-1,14,CASSPRDKNTEAFF
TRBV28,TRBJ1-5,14,CASSLGRGIQPQHF
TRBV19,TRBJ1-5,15,CATQDRAFGNQPQHF
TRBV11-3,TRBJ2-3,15,CASSLGLSHTDTQYF
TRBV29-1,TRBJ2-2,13,CSVPRAGTGELFF
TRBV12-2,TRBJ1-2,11,CASRLRQGYTF
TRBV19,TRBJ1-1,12,CASSMGGPEAFF
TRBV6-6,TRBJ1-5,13,CASGQGRGQPQHF
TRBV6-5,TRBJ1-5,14,CASSWGVGNQPQHF
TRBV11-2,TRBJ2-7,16,CASSLALAESSYEQYF
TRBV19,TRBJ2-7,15,CASSIDERGFYEQYF
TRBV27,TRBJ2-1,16,CASRSGEGTFYNEQFF
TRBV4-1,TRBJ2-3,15,CASSQEATRGGTQYF
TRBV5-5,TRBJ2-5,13,CASSLWQGTTQYF
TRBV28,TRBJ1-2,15,CASRSQGAGAHGYTF
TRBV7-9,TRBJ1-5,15,CASSPPGDSNQPQHF
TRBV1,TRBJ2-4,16,CTSAIRGFTAKNIQYF
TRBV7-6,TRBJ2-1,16,CASSLGAGSSYNEQFF
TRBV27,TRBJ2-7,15,CASSSRTSGSYEQYF
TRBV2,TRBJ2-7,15,CASTPWGTAGYEQYF
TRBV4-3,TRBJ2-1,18,CASSQASRGVGLYNEQFF
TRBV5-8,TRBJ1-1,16,CASSLSQLLENTEAFF
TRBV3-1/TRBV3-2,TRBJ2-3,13,CASSKQSTDTQYF
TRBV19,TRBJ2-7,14,CASSPAGVLYEQYF
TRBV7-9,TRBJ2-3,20,CASSNKPVWNAGGLTDTQYF
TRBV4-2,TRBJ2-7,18,CASSVQTGTSGTSYEQYF